The 26 T cell receptor beta chains listed next were all sequenced from one sample in a study of blood T cells in healthy people across ages. The use of a sample-barcoded 5' primer and a J-beta primer mix characterized a second PCR of about 6 to 11 cycles. TCRdb called the 5' RACE reads again in MiXCR, with one record for every CDR3 protein. The data hold hundreds of thousands of distinct CDR3 sequences, with about 52% observed a single time. Sequences were obtained from blood. These receptors originate from a woman between 55 and 75 years old in good health.

The rearrangement joins TRBV15 to TRBJ1-5; no firm D call. CDR3 size: 12 residues. CDR1 and CDR2 (germline): LNHNV, YYDKDF (reference sequence). Trimming took off 3 bases at V and 5 bases at J, with 5 bases between the two ends. In nucleotides, the CDR3 is TGTGCCACCAGCAGGCGGGATCAGCCCCAGCATTTT. It encodes CATSRRDQPQHF.

This chain joins TRBV20-1 and TRBJ2-1, with unresolved D. Between the trimmed V and J ends, which lost 1 base and 0 bases, there was a span of 16 bases. Germline CDR1 reads DFQATT; CDR2 reads SNEGSKA (reference sequence). This CDR3 has 17 residues. The CDR3: CSARVMLPVGSYNEQFF. The CDR3 DNA sequence: TGCAGTGCTAGAGTCATGCTCCCGGTGGGCTCCTACAATGAGCAGTTCTTC.

The chain joins TRBV7-2 to TRBJ2-7, with 7 nucleotides matching TRBD2. CDR1 is SGHTA and CDR2 is FQGNSA in the germline V gene. The CDR3 consists of 14 residues. V was pared by 1 base and J by 10 bases, with 10 bases of the junction left unmatched. The CDR3 region is CASSLVLAERTQYF. The CDR3 DNA sequence: TGTGCCAGCAGCTTAGTTCTAGCGGAACGTACCCAGTACTTC.

This sequence joins TRBV7-3 and TRBJ2-1, with D hard to call. This CDR3 is 13 amino acids long. Trimming removed 1 base at V and 4 bases at J, with 5 bases between. CDR1 and CDR2 from the germline V gene are SGHTA and FQGTGA. CDR3 protein: CASSLIAYNEQFF. The CDR3 nucleotides are TGTGCCAGCAGCTTAATAGCTTACAATGAGCAGTTCTTC.

The chain carries TRBV20-1 and TRBJ2-5; D may correspond to TRBD1 or TRBD2 (5 bases each). Germline CDR1 reads DFQATT; CDR2 reads SNEGSKA (reference sequence). The length of the CDR3 is 11 residues. The CDR3, as DNA: TGCAGCATGACCGACCCGAGGGGCCAGTACTTC. Translated: CSMTDPRGQYF.

This chain connects TRBV6-5 to TRBJ2-3; the match to TRBD2 covers 12 bases. Per the germline V gene, CDR1 is MNHEY and CDR2 is SVGAGI. There are 16 residues in the CDR3. V was pared by 5 bases and J by 4 bases, with 7 bases of the junction left unmatched. CDR3 loop: CASSTRLAGEPDTQYF. CDR3 sequence (DNA): TGTGCCAGCAGTACCCGACTAGCGGGAGAACCAGATACGCAGTATTTT.

In its sample, this clonotype was seen a few times. The gene calls are TRBV28 and TRBJ2-5; 10 bases agree with TRBD2. The V and J ends lost 6 bases and 11 bases, in that order; junction bases with no gene match: 15. Germline CDR1 reads MDHEN; CDR2 reads SYDVKM. The CDR3 spans 15 residues. The CDR3 spells CASRPAGGPSWEQYF. DNA for the CDR3: TGTGCCAGCAGACCAGCGGGAGGGCCTTCGTGGGAGCAGTACTTC.

The chain combines TRBV20-1 with TRBJ1-4; D is perhaps TRBD1 (5 bases). The germline CDR1 and CDR2 sequences are DFQATT and SNEGSKA (reference sequence). The CDR3 totals 14 residues. The V and J ends lost 6 bases and 2 bases respectively, with 13 bases between them. CDR3 amino acids: CSATLGATNEKLFF. The CDR3 bases are TGCAGTGCCACCCTTGGGGCTACTAATGAAAAACTGTTTTTT.

The rearrangement uses TRBV5-1 and TRBJ2-5; TRBD2 matches 12 bases. Germline V CDR1 and CDR2: SGHRS, YFSETQ. After removal of 0 bases from V and 6 bases from J, the junction contained 3 bases not matched to a gene. The CDR3 sequence is 15 residues long. The CDR3 nucleotides read TGCGCCAGCAGCTTGGGACTAGCGGGAGAGAAGACCCAGTACTTC. It yields the protein CASSLGLAGEKTQYF.

The CDR3 protein is CASSEAGIGSQHF. The CDR3 DNA follows: TGTGCCAGCAGTGAAGCCGGGATTGGAAGCCAGCATTTT. V and J are TRBV2 and TRBJ1-5; D gene unclear. The CDR3 runs to 13 residues. The V end was cut by 0 bases, the J end by 12 bases, with 12 bases between. Looked up from germline, CDR1 is SNHLY and CDR2 is FYNNEI.

This clonotype was seen only a few times. The V call is TRBV10-3, the J call TRBJ2-5; D unclear. This CDR3 region has 14 residues. Trimming removed 1 base from V and 4 bases from J, with 10 bases in between. The V gene's germline CDR1 is ENHRY and CDR2 SYGVKD. This chain's CDR3 is CAISELSPGETQYF. CDR3 coding DNA: TGTGCCATCAGTGAGTTGTCGCCGGGAGAGACCCAGTACTTC.

The chain has TRBV4-2 and TRBJ2-2, with 7 bases identical to TRBD2. CDR1 LGHNA and CDR2 YNFKEQ come from the germline V gene. Germline trimming cut 4 bases from V and 7 bases from J; bases unmatched to any gene: 15. The CDR3 extends over 17 amino acids. The DNA for the CDR3 is TGTGCCAGCAGCCTAGCTCGGGGTAGCGGGTCTGGCGGGGAGCTGTTTTTT. It encodes CASSLARGSGSGGELFF.

The table lists this clonotype with a few counts. This rearrangement joins TRBV5-1 to TRBJ2-7; D remains unclear. Germline CDR1 SGHRS, CDR2 YFSETQ. This CDR3 region has 13 residues. Trimming stripped 8 bases from V and 4 bases from J, with 16 bases between. CDR3 in amino acids: CASGNPGYYEQYF. The CDR3 DNA sequence: TGCGCCAGTGGTAACCCGGGTTATTACGAGCAGTACTTC.

This clonotype occurred a few times. This rearrangement joins TRBV5-1 to TRBJ1-1; 7 bases match TRBD1. The V gene's germline CDR1 is SGHRS and CDR2 YFSETQ. The trim removed 3 bases at V and 0 bases at J, leaving 2 bases unmatched. This CDR3 is 14 amino acids long. DNA of the CDR3: TGCGCCAGCAGCTCCACAGGGGTGAACACTGAAGCTTTCTTT. This translates into CASSSTGVNTEAFF.

For this clonotype: Given a much more abundant clone one base away, this may be a read error. The rearrangement uses TRBV5-1 and TRBJ2-5; 9 bases line up with TRBD2. V gave up 3 bases and J gave up 11 bases; unmatched junction bases: 14. The CDR3 runs to 15 residues. CDR1 and CDR2 (germline): SGHRS, YFSETQ. CDR3: CASSSGSGRFNEQYF. DNA for the CDR3: TGCGCCAGCAGCTCTGGCAGCGGGAGGTTTAATGAGCAGTACTTC.

The chain carries TRBV14 and TRBJ2-4, with D possibly TRBD2 on 6 matching bases. The germline gives CDR1 SGHDN, CDR2 FVKESK. The ends were cut back, 0 bases at V and 1 base at J, with 10 bases in the middle. CDR3 length equals 16 residues. In DNA, the CDR3 is TGTGCCAGCAGCCAAGAAGGTGGGAGGGCCAAAAACATTCAGTACTTC. This translates into CASSQEGGRAKNIQYF.

The V gene is TRBV20-1, the J gene TRBJ1-2; TRBD1 might be the D (5 bases). Germline CDR1 reads DFQATT; CDR2 reads SNEGSKA (reference sequence). This CDR3 is built from 14 residues. The V gene lost 2 bases and the J gene lost 4 bases, with 14 bases spanning the gap. The CDR3 spells CSARQGPASYGYTF. The DNA of the CDR3 is TGCAGTGCTAGACAGGGCCCAGCCAGCTATGGCTACACCTTC.

A single count supports this clonotype. V gene TRBV7-2 combines with J gene TRBJ2-2; 7 nucleotides line up with TRBD1. CDR1 SGHTA and CDR2 FQGNSA come from the germline V gene. V shed 5 bases and J 6 bases; nucleotides not matched to a gene: 6. This CDR3 is built from 14 residues. The CDR3 loop reads CASSLDRVAGELFF. Here the CDR3 DNA reads TGTGCCAGCAGCCTTGACAGGGTTGCCGGGGAGCTGTTTTTT.

This clonotype was detected ten times or more. This chain joins TRBV29-1 and TRBJ2-7, with a possible D match to TRBD1 (5 bases). The CDR3 sequence is 14 residues long. V gave up 5 bases and J gave up 1 base, with 15 bases separating them. CDR1 is SQVTM, CDR2 ANQGSEA, per germline. CDR3 bases: TGCAGCGTTCGTAGGACACCCGATTCCTACGAGCAGTACTTC. This translates into CSVRRTPDSYEQYF.

The chain couples TRBV5-1 to TRBJ2-3; the D gene is possibly TRBD2 (6 bases). Germline CDR1 and CDR2: SGHRS and YFSETQ. Trimming pared 3 bases from V and 0 bases from J, leaving 8 bases between. The CDR3 covers 14 residues. DNA for the CDR3: TGCGCCAGCAGCTCGGAGGGCAGCACAGATACGCAGTATTTT. Translation: CASSSEGSTDTQYF. The variable domain in full, with the rest retrieved from reference TRBV5-1 and TRBJ2-3, is KAGVTQTPRYLIKTRGQQVTLSCSPISGHRSVSWYQQTPGQGLQFLFEYFSETQRNKGNFPGRFSGRQFSNSRSEMNVSTLELGDSALYLCASSSEGSTDTQYFGPGTRLTVL.

This clonotype was seen more than once but under ten times. The rearrangement links TRBV7-9 to TRBJ2-3, with a weak D call TRBD2 (5 bases). The CDR3 is 16 amino acids. CDR1 is SEHNR, CDR2 FQNEAQ, per germline (reference sequence). Trimming took off 4 bases at V and 1 base at J, with 15 bases between the two ends. The CDR3 spells CASSSGERWGTDTQYF. The CDR3 DNA sequence: TGTGCCAGCAGCTCAGGAGAGCGGTGGGGCACAGATACGCAGTATTTT.

The CDR3 region is CASSLVPSGSDTQYF. CDR3 nucleotide sequence: TGTGCCAGCAGCTTAGTTCCTAGCGGGTCAGATACGCAGTATTTT. The V gene is TRBV11-2, the J gene TRBJ2-3, with 8 bases that match TRBD2. CDR1 is SGHAT, CDR2 FQNNGV, per germline. This CDR3 has 15 amino acids. The V gene end was trimmed by 1 base and the J gene end by 4 bases; junction bases not matched to a gene: 4.

Remarks on this clonotype: This may arise from a read error, as a much more abundant clone is one base away. V usage is TRBV27 and J usage is TRBJ2-7, with D possibly TRBD1 on 5 matching bases. From germline, CDR1 is MNHEY and CDR2 SMNVEV (reference sequence). Trimming removed 8 bases from V and 2 bases from J, with 13 bases in between. CDR3 length: 13 amino acids. The CDR3 region is CASGKGRTYEQYF. As DNA, the CDR3 is TGTGCCAGCGGCAAGGGGCGCACCTACGAGCAGTACTTC.

This clonotype was seen a handful of times. The chain couples TRBV20-1 to TRBJ2-7; 7 bases fit TRBD1. V dropped 3 bases and J dropped 1; count of bases not matched to a gene: 3. Per germline, CDR1 DFQATT and CDR2 SNEGSKA (reference sequence). The CDR3 length is 13 residues. The CDR3 protein is CSASLGQSYEQYF. The CDR3 DNA follows: TGCAGTGCTAGCCTGGGACAGTCCTACGAGCAGTACTTC.

This clonotype has a handful of counts. This sequence joins TRBV9 and TRBJ2-3; 10 positions match TRBD1. Germline V gives CDR1 SGDLS, CDR2 YYNGEE. The CDR3 has 16 amino acids. Losses at the gene ends were 3 bases for V and 3 bases for J; bases not matched to a gene: 7. CDR3 sequence: CASSERQGAGTDTQYF. For the CDR3, the DNA is TGTGCCAGCAGCGAGCGACAGGGGGCCGGTACAGATACGCAGTATTTT.

There are a few counts of this clonotype. The chain has TRBV7-2 and TRBJ1-1; D uncertain. The CDR3 spans 14 residues. Germline V gene sequence: CDR1 SGHTA, CDR2 FQGNSA. The V end lost 3 bases, the J end lost 0 bases, and 8 bases lay between the germline ends. CDR3 protein: CASSLRNMNTEAFF. The CDR3 DNA is TGTGCCAGCAGCTTGCGGAATATGAACACTGAAGCTTTCTTT.